The 19 T cell receptor beta chains given below trace back to one sample, sequenced in a study of blood T cell repertoires in COVID-19. Data came from immunoSEQ multiplex PCR; TCRdb stores just in-frame clones and leaves some out. The profile shows about 280,000 clones, roughly 85% of them singletons. Sequenced input: peripheral blood. The receptors were gathered from a man aged 50 or older with active or convalescent COVID-19.

The CDR3 region has the DNA TGCGCCAGCAGCTTGAAGGGTGTGGCTAGCGGGAGTGGATCCTACAATGAGCAGTTCTTC. Protein: CASSLKGVASGSGSYNEQFF. The chain links TRBV5-1 to TRBJ2-1; TRBD2 matches 10 bases. Germline V lookup: CDR1 SGHRS, CDR2 YFSETQ. The CDR3 extends over 20 amino acids. The ends lost 1 base at V and 1 base at J; junction bases unmatched: 14.

The V gene is TRBV6-5, the J gene TRBJ1-5; D is perhaps TRBD1 (6 bases). This CDR3 has 14 amino acids. Germline CDR1 and CDR2: MNHEY and SVGAGI. V was cut by 8 bases and J by 4 bases, with 15 bases left in between. This CDR3 is CASEGGQGNQPQHF. The CDR3 DNA is TGTGCCAGCGAGGGCGGTCAGGGGAATCAGCCCCAGCATTTT.

The chain joins TRBV5-4 to TRBJ2-3; 13 bases are shared with TRBD2. V lost 4 bases and J lost 1; bases outside the gene matches: 3. Germline CDR1 and CDR2: SGHNT and YYREEE (reference sequence). The CDR3 runs 16 residues. CDR3 amino acids: CASSTGTSGGTDTQYF. In DNA, the CDR3 is TGTGCCAGCAGCACCGGGACTAGCGGGGGCACAGATACGCAGTATTTT.

This clone was observed a handful of times. V gene TRBV19 combines with J gene TRBJ2-1; 8 bases fit TRBD1. Germline CDR1 LNHDA, CDR2 SQIVND (reference sequence). The CDR3 extends over 13 amino acids. The trim removed 6 bases at V and 10 bases at J, leaving 8 bases unmatched. CDR3 amino acids: CASRGQGALEQFF. CDR3 nucleotide sequence: TGTGCCAGTAGAGGTCAGGGGGCATTGGAGCAGTTCTTC. Combining the CDR3 with reference TRBV19 and TRBJ2-1 gives the whole variable domain DGGITQSPKYLFRKEGQNVTLSCEQNLNHDAMYWYRQDPGQGLRLIYYSQIVNDFQKGDIAEGYSVSREKKESFPLTVTSAQKNPTAFYLCASRGQGALEQFFGPGTRLTVL.

This sequence joins TRBV5-1 and TRBJ1-3; a weak D match, TRBD1 (5 bases). Germline CDR1 reads SGHRS; CDR2 reads YFSETQ. The CDR3 totals 15 residues. Trimming left V 3 bases short and J 0 bases short, with 10 bases between. DNA of the CDR3: TGCGCCAGCAGCTCGGACATGGACTCTGGAAACACCATATATTTT. This encodes CASSSDMDSGNTIYF.

V gene TRBV28 combines with J gene TRBJ2-3; 8 bases map to TRBD2. The CDR3 is 16 amino acids. J was trimmed by 0 bases and V by 4 bases; bases with no gene match: 6. Germline values: CDR1 MDHEN, CDR2 SYDVKM. The CDR3 here is CASSSPIAGSTDTQYF. The CDR3 nucleotides read TGTGCCAGCAGTTCTCCTATAGCGGGGAGCACAGATACGCAGTATTTT.

The chain carries TRBV6-5 and TRBJ1-5; possible D gene TRBD1, 6 bases. Trimming pared 6 bases from V and 8 bases from J, leaving 14 bases between. CDR1 and CDR2 (germline): MNHEY, SVGAGI. This CDR3 is built from 13 residues. The CDR3: CASRGRRGEPQHF. In DNA, the CDR3 is TGTGCCAGCAGAGGTCGCAGGGGTGAGCCCCAGCATTTT.

The CDR3 loop reads CASSPDTQETQYF. As DNA, the CDR3 is TGTGCCAGCAGCCCGGACACCCAAGAGACCCAGTACTTC. This chain joins TRBV5-4 and TRBJ2-5; maybe TRBD1 (5 bases). The CDR3 consists of 13 residues. Germline V gene data show CDR1 as SGHNT and CDR2 as YYREEE (reference sequence). The ends were cut back, 4 bases at V and 1 base at J, with 8 bases in the middle.

The count of this clone is one. This sequence joins TRBV24-1 and TRBJ2-6; TRBD1 matches at 10 bases. V dropped 3 bases and J dropped 2; count of bases not matched to a gene: 9. The V gene's germline CDR1 is KGHDR and CDR2 SFDVKD. This CDR3 is 19 amino acids long. For the CDR3, the DNA is TGTGCCACCAGTGATCCCAAGGGACAGGGGACTCCTGGGGCCAACGTCCTGACTTTC. Its translation: CATSDPKGQGTPGANVLTF.

V and J are TRBV7-9 and TRBJ1-1, with 9 nucleotides matching TRBD1. J gave up 4 bases and V 4 bases, and 7 bases lay outside the gene matches. The CDR3 contains 15 residues. Germline V gene data show CDR1 as SEHNR and CDR2 as FQNEAQ (reference sequence). The CDR3, as DNA: TGTGCCAGCAGCTCGGGACAGGGCGCGTTCACTGAAGCTTTCTTT. This gives the protein CASSSGQGAFTEAFF.

The J gene is TRBJ2-2, the V gene TRBV30; D possibly corresponds to TRBD2 (7 bases). The V gene lost 2 bases and the J gene lost 7 bases, with 17 bases spanning the gap. The CDR3 is 15 residues long. Germline values: CDR1 GTSNPN, CDR2 SVGIG (reference sequence). The chain's CDR3 is CAWSPVGGAGGELFF. The CDR3 nucleotides are TGTGCCTGGAGTCCGGTGGGGGGGGCTGGCGGGGAGCTGTTTTTT.

For the CDR3, the DNA is TGTGCCAGCAGCCAGCCCCCGGCTAATGAAAAACTGTTTTTT. It translates to CASSQPPANEKLFF. The chain recombines TRBV3-1 (or the pseudogene TRBV3-2) with TRBJ1-4; D unresolved. This CDR3 spans 14 amino acids. V was trimmed by 3 bases and J by 3 bases, leaving 8 bases between them. Per germline, CDR1 LGHDT and CDR2 YNNKEL (reference sequence).

CDR3 in amino acids: CASSRTGGDQPQHF. CDR3 nucleotides: TGTGCCAGCAGTAGGACAGGGGGCGATCAGCCCCAGCATTTT. The gene calls are TRBV6-6 and TRBJ1-5, with 11 bases fitting TRBD1. The V gene's germline CDR1 is MNHNY and CDR2 SVGAGI (reference sequence). The CDR3 is 14 amino acids. The V segment lost 5 bases and the J segment 5 bases; nucleotides outside the gene matches: 2.

V gene TRBV7-3 combines with J gene TRBJ2-7; 10 bases are a match to TRBD2. Germline-derived CDR1 and CDR2 are SGHTA and FQGTGA. The CDR3 runs 15 residues. The V and J ends lost 2 bases and 2 bases, in that order; junction bases with no gene match: 3. CDR3 protein: CASSLEAGGAYEQYF. Here the CDR3 DNA reads TGTGCCAGCAGCTTAGAAGCGGGAGGGGCCTACGAGCAGTACTTC.

In this sample, this clone turned up a few times. V usage is TRBV27 and J usage is TRBJ2-1; TRBD2 agrees at 10 bases. The germline gives CDR1 MNHEY, CDR2 SMNVEV (reference sequence). The trim removed 8 bases at V and 0 bases at J, leaving 1 base unmatched. The CDR3 runs 14 residues. The CDR3 sequence is CASASGSSYNEQFF. DNA for the CDR3: TGTGCCAGCGCTAGCGGGAGCTCCTACAATGAGCAGTTCTTC.

The chain combines TRBV6-1 with TRBJ1-5; the D gene is possibly TRBD1 (6 bases). V was cut by 2 bases and J by 6 bases, with 8 bases left in between. Germline assignment: CDR1 MNHNS and CDR2 SASEGT. The CDR3 contains 13 residues. CDR3 region: CASSERGIQPQHF. The CDR3 region has the DNA TGTGCCAGCAGTGAAAGGGGGATTCAGCCCCAGCATTTT.

V and J are TRBV29-1 and TRBJ1-3; D uncertain. CDR3 length: 13 amino acids. Trimming took 6 bases from V and 0 from J, leaving 9 bases between them. Looked up from germline, CDR1 is SQVTM and CDR2 is ANQGSEA. Written as DNA, the CDR3 is TGCAGCGTAAGACTGCACTCTGGAAACACCATATATTTT. Its translation is CSVRLHSGNTIYF.

The chain recombines TRBV28 with TRBJ1-1; D may be TRBD1 (5 bases). The germline V and J ends were trimmed by 6 bases and 7 bases, with 24 bases remaining between them. The length of the CDR3 is 16 residues. From germline, CDR1 is MDHEN and CDR2 SYDVKM. The CDR3 region is CASSMPLGRVRVEAFF. CDR3 nucleotides: TGTGCCAGCAGCATGCCCCTGGGCAGGGTAAGGGTTGAAGCTTTCTTT.

V and J are TRBV19 and TRBJ1-2; possible D gene TRBD1, 5 bases. The germline gives CDR1 LNHDA, CDR2 SQIVND (reference sequence). CDR3 length: 15 residues. Trimming removed 5 bases from V and 10 bases from J, with 23 bases in between. CDR3 region: CASSSRRDRRDSYTF. The CDR3 nucleotides are TGTGCCAGTAGTTCGCGGCGGGACCGCCGAGACTCCTACACCTTC. Full variable domain (missing parts from reference TRBV19 and TRBJ1-2): DGGITQSPKYLFRKEGQNVTLSCEQNLNHDAMYWYRQDPGQGLRLIYYSQIVNDFQKGDIAEGYSVSREKKESFPLTVTSAQKNPTAFYLCASSSRRDRRDSYTFGSGTRLTVV.